Listed below are T cell receptor beta chains from one sample, sequenced in a study of shared clonotypes between healthy human individuals. Produced via immunoSEQ multiplex PCR; TCRdb's table is partial and in-frame only. The sample consists of roughly 490,000 clones, 79% of them appearing once. Sequencing used PBMCs. The receptors derive from a woman between 35 and 50 years old in good health. Some clones in this sample may be carry-over from other donors' samples. CDR3s include the opening cysteine and the closing phenylalanine or tryptophan. A D gene is named only where the DNA matches it firmly. Some rows have no size entry. The others give once, few or many, or a class for an expanded clone.

CDR3,DNA,size,V,J,length,D
CASSLEIGQGSYEQYF,TGTGCCAGCAGCTTAGAGATCGGACAGGGCTCCTACGAGCAGTACTTC,NA,TRBV7-2,TRBJ2-7,16,TRBD1
CRGGGHDGYTF,TGCCGCGGTGGGGGGCATGATGGCTACACCTTC,NA,TRBV20-1,TRBJ1-2,11,NA
CASSERGWVRTQYF,TGTGCCAGCAGTGAACGGGGCTGGGTCCGCACGCAGTATTTT,NA,TRBV2,TRBJ2-3,14,NA
CASSFEGAGEQYF,TGTGCCAGCAGCTTCGAGGGGGCGGGTGAGCAGTACTTC,few,TRBV7-9,TRBJ2-7,13,TRBD1
CASSLGTSGNRYNEQFF,TGTGCCAGCAGTTTAGGGACTAGCGGGAATCGGTACAATGAGCAGTTCTTC,NA,TRBV27,TRBJ2-1,17,TRBD2
CASSEQGSYYGYTF,TGTGCCAGCAGCGAGCAGGGGTCCTACTATGGCTACACCTTC,few,TRBV7-8,TRBJ1-2,14,NA
CATSIPGRALYEQYF,TGTGCCACCAGCATTCCCGGGAGGGCCTTGTACGAGCAGTACTTC,NA,TRBV15,TRBJ2-7,15,TRBD2
CASSEGETQYF,TGCGCCAGCAGTGAGGGAGAGACCCAGTACTTC,NA,TRBV10-1,TRBJ2-5,11,NA
CASSEAWGNTEAFF,TGTGCCAGCAGTGAGGCTTGGGGTAACACTGAAGCTTTCTTT,NA,TRBV6-1,TRBJ1-1,14,NA
CASSFGGTYEQYF,TGTGCCAGCAGTTTTGGGGGAACCTACGAGCAGTACTTC,NA,TRBV28,TRBJ2-7,13,NA
CASSRLADLQETQYF,TGTGCCAGCAGTCGACTAGCGGACCTCCAAGAGACCCAGTACTTC,NA,TRBV28,TRBJ2-5,15,TRBD2
CASSLRPGPNGEQYF,TGCGCCAGCAGCTTGCGACCCGGGCCTAATGGGGAGCAGTACTTC,NA,TRBV5-1,TRBJ2-7,15,NA
CAISTGHNTGELFF,TGTGCCATCAGTACGGGACATAACACCGGGGAGCTGTTTTTT,NA,TRBV10-3,TRBJ2-2,14,NA
CAISVRGSYEQYF,TGTGCCATCAGTGTTAGGGGCTCCTACGAGCAGTACTTC,NA,TRBV10-3,TRBJ2-7,13,NA
CASSLVGQGPYEQYF,TGCGCCAGCAGCTTGGTTGGACAGGGTCCCTACGAGCAGTACTTC,few,TRBV5-1,TRBJ2-7,15,TRBD1
CAAYQQDTGELFF,TGTGCCGCCTACCAACAGGACACCGGGGAGCTGTTTTTT,NA,TRBV5-4,TRBJ2-2,13,NA
CASTKGIADTQYF,TGTGCCAGTACCAAGGGGATCGCAGATACGCAGTATTTT,NA,TRBV19,TRBJ2-3,13,NA
CASSLDPRWSYEQYF,TGTGCCAGCAGCTTGGATCCAAGGTGGTCCTACGAGCAGTACTTC,NA,TRBV5-6,TRBJ2-7,15,NA
CASSLDGAGGPPYEQYF,TGTGCCAGCAGTTTAGATGGAGCGGGAGGGCCCCCCTACGAGCAGTACTTC,NA,TRBV27,TRBJ2-7,17,TRBD2
CASSLVAAFF,TGTGCCAGCAGCTTAGTTGCGGCTTTCTTT,NA,TRBV7-9,TRBJ1-1,10,NA
CASSLVLGGYGYTF,TGTGCCAGCAGCTTAGTGTTGGGGGGCTATGGCTACACCTTC,NA,TRBV7-8,TRBJ1-2,14,NA
CAWSVGGDYSNQPQHF,TGTGCCTGGAGTGTAGGGGGTGACTATAGCAATCAGCCCCAGCATTTT,many,TRBV30,TRBJ1-5,16,NA
CASSLGFGTGSYEQYF,TGTGCCAGCAGCTTAGGGTTCGGGACAGGATCCTACGAGCAGTACTTC,NA,TRBV5-6,TRBJ2-7,16,TRBD1
CASSDGTSAREQFF,TGTGCCAGCAGTGACGGGACTAGCGCTCGCGAGCAGTTCTTC,NA,TRBV6-4,TRBJ2-1,14,TRBD2
CASSIGPRLAYNEQFF,TGTGCCAGTAGTATAGGCCCCCGACTAGCCTACAATGAGCAGTTCTTC,NA,TRBV19,TRBJ2-1,16,NA
CASSPHPGTPLYEQYF,TGTGCCAGCAGTCCCCATCCCGGGACACCCCTTTACGAGCAGTACTTC,once,TRBV28,TRBJ2-7,16,NA
CAWMAGGNSPLHF,TGTGCCTGGATGGCGGGGGGCAATTCACCCCTCCACTTT,NA,TRBV30,TRBJ1-6,13,NA
CASSFDSSYNEQFF,TGTGCCAGCAGCTTTGACAGCTCGTACAATGAGCAGTTCTTC,few,TRBV7-9,TRBJ2-1,14,NA
CASSKAGTSGYNEQFF,TGTGCCAGCAGCAAAGCCGGGACTAGCGGTTACAATGAGCAGTTCTTC,many,TRBV9,TRBJ2-1,16,TRBD2
CASSFTSGMRDTQYF,TGTGCCAGCAGCTTCACTAGCGGTATGAGAGATACGCAGTATTTT,NA,TRBV7-3,TRBJ2-3,15,TRBD2
CASSLHSSPLHF,TGTGCCAGCAGCTTGCATTCCTCACCCCTCCACTTT,few,TRBV5-8,TRBJ1-6,12,NA
CAISESVRSLAFF,TGTGCCATCAGTGAGTCGGTTAGGTCGCTAGCTTTCTTT,NA,TRBV6-1,TRBJ1-1,13,NA
CASSVPGLAGAYRGQETQYF,TGTGCCAGTAGTGTACCGGGACTAGCGGGAGCTTATCGAGGACAAGAGACCCAGTACTTC,NA,TRBV19,TRBJ2-5,20,TRBD2
CASRRGDSPLHF,TGTGCCAGCAGGAGGGGGGACTCACCCCTCCACTTT,few,TRBV6-5,TRBJ1-6,12,NA
CAWTSLDWNTEAFF,TGTGCCTGGACCTCACTCGACTGGAACACTGAAGCTTTCTTT,many,TRBV30,TRBJ1-1,14,NA
CASSLRQGNQPQHF,TGTGCCAGCAGCTTGAGGCAGGGCAATCAGCCCCAGCATTTT,NA,TRBV7-2,TRBJ1-5,14,NA